The next 13 T cell receptor beta chains were all read from a single sample in a study of OX40 agonist ivuxolimab in advanced cancers. Clones were read by immunoSEQ multiplex PCR, and TCRdb kept only the in-frame ones, dropping some. This table has 90,000 to 100,000 clones, about 85% appearing once. The specimen comprised CD4+ or CD8+ T cells sorted from blood, sampled in a trial of the OX40 agonist ivuxolimab. These receptors were obtained from an adult with an advanced solid tumor such as melanoma, head and neck, liver or kidney cancer.

The gene calls are TRBV5-5 and TRBJ1-3; 9 bases are shared with TRBD1. Germline CDR1 reads SGHKS; CDR2 reads YYEKEE (reference sequence). V dropped 4 bases and J dropped 7; count of bases not matched to a gene: 9. The CDR3 is made up of 15 amino acids. The CDR3 DNA is TGTGCCAGCAGCCGGACAGGGGAAGAGGGCAACACCATATATTTT. Protein sequence: CASSRTGEEGNTIYF.

The CDR3 reads CASSYSRNLPNYGYTF. The CDR3 DNA reads TGTGCCAGCAGTTACTCGAGGAATCTACCTAACTATGGCTACACCTTC. V and J are TRBV6-5 and TRBJ1-2; D is unclear. The CDR3 is made up of 16 amino acids. V was clipped by 0 bases and J by 0 bases, with 11 bases between them. CDR1 is MNHEY, CDR2 SVGAGI, per germline.

The V gene is TRBV28, the J gene TRBJ1-1; TRBD1 might be the D (6 bases). V was trimmed by 5 bases and J by 0 bases, leaving 13 bases between them. Germline CDR1 reads MDHEN; CDR2 reads SYDVKM. This CDR3 is 15 amino acids long. Here the CDR3 reads CASSGPGTLNTEAFF. CDR3 in DNA: TGTGCCAGCAGTGGACCAGGGACACTGAACACTGAAGCTTTCTTT.

The chain is built from TRBV6-5 and TRBJ1-1, with no clear D. The CDR3 has 14 amino acids. Trimming left V 2 bases short and J 4 bases short, with 11 bases between. Germline loops: CDR1 MNHEY, CDR2 SVGAGI. DNA of the CDR3: TGTGCCAGCAGTTACGGGGAGGCTGGCACTGAAGCTTTCTTT. Translated: CASSYGEAGTEAFF.

The chain recombines TRBV2 with TRBJ1-6; 8 nucleotides match TRBD1. This CDR3 comprises 14 residues. Germline V gene lookup returns CDR1 SNHLY and CDR2 FYNNEI. Trimming at V came to 4 bases and at J to 13 bases, leaving 9 bases not matched to a gene. The CDR3 loop is CASSAQGALEPLHF. The CDR3 nucleotides are TGTGCCAGCAGTGCTCAGGGGGCTCTGGAGCCCCTCCACTTT.

V is TRBV28 and J is TRBJ2-2; 11 nucleotides line up with TRBD2. The CDR3 has 18 residues. V trimming: 5 bases; J trimming: 6 bases; junction bases outside the gene matches: 14. CDR1 is MDHEN and CDR2 is SYDVKM in the germline V gene. As DNA, the CDR3 is TGTGCCAGCAGTCCCGGACTAGCGGGCTCGGTGGGGCCCGGGGAGCTGTTTTTT. Its translation is CASSPGLAGSVGPGELFF.

V gene TRBV27 combines with J gene TRBJ2-3; the D call may be TRBD1 or TRBD2 (6 bases each). V lost 5 bases and J 3 bases, leaving 18 bases between the germline ends. The CDR3 is made up of 16 amino acids. CDR1 is MNHEY and CDR2 is SMNVEV in the germline V gene (reference sequence). CDR3 protein: CASSPTTRRGTDTQYF. The CDR3 DNA reads TGTGCCAGCAGTCCCACGACTAGGAGGGGGACAGATACGCAGTATTTT.

The chain carries TRBV6-1 and TRBJ2-5; 7 nucleotides line up with TRBD1. J lost 2 bases, V lost 8 bases, and 5 bases had no gene match. This CDR3 spans 13 amino acids. Germline CDR1 and CDR2: MNHNS and SASEGT. For the CDR3, the DNA is TGTGCCAGCGGACCGGGACAGCAAGAGACCCAGTACTTC. This codes for CASGPGQQETQYF.

The rearrangement uses TRBV28 and TRBJ2-1, with 7 bases matching TRBD2. After removal of 2 bases from V and 2 bases from J, the junction contained 6 bases not matched to a gene. The CDR3 spans 16 residues. The V gene's germline CDR1 is MDHEN and CDR2 SYDVKM. The CDR3 DNA reads as TGTGCCAGCAGTTTAGAGGAAAGCGGGGCCTACAATGAGCAGTTCTTC. It specifies CASSLEESGAYNEQFF.

The V and J genes are TRBV5-1 and TRBJ1-2; D gene uncertain. The CDR3 is 14 amino acids. V shed 2 bases and J shed 4 bases, with 12 bases lying between them. Per germline, CDR1 SGHRS and CDR2 YFSETQ. The CDR3, as DNA: TGCGCCAGCAGCTTTGAGGGAGGTACCTATGGCTACACCTTC. Translating it yields CASSFEGGTYGYTF.

This sequence joins TRBV18 and TRBJ1-1; the D is unclear. The CDR3 is 14 amino acids. The V end was cut by 5 bases, the J end by 0 bases, with 10 bases between. The germline V gene encodes CDR1 KGHSH and CDR2 LQKENI. CDR3 in amino acids: CASSLAALNTEAFF. The CDR3 coding sequence is TGTGCCAGCTCATTAGCCGCACTGAACACTGAAGCTTTCTTT.

This sequence joins TRBV14 and TRBJ2-2; D is undetermined. The CDR3 extends over 14 amino acids. Germline assignment: CDR1 SGHDN and CDR2 FVKESK. V lost 4 bases, J lost 1 base, and 7 bases lay in between. CDR3 amino acids: CASSPHRNTGELFF. The CDR3 DNA follows: TGTGCCAGCAGCCCCCATCGGAACACCGGGGAGCTGTTTTTT.

V usage is TRBV28 and J usage is TRBJ1-2; unclear D gene. The CDR3 contains 13 residues. The germline gives CDR1 MDHEN, CDR2 SYDVKM. V was shortened by 8 bases and J by 6 bases, with 16 bases between the two germline ends. The CDR3 sequence is CASSPPGPHGYTF. CDR3 nucleotides: TGTGCCAGCTCTCCCCCGGGCCCCCATGGCTACACCTTC.